This T cell receptor beta chain was sequenced during a study of T cell clonotyping in hematopoietic cell transplantation. The study's findings and limits: Recipient TCR diversity dropped after transplant; expanded clonotypes rose from day 30 to 180.

CDR1 is SGHVS and CDR2 is FQNEAQ in the germline V gene. Between the trimmed V and J ends, which lost 5 bases and 3 bases, there was a span of 14 bases. This CDR3 is built from 14 residues. The time point here: recipient sample about 28 days before transplant, after cytoreduction. Worth noting for this clone: Its antigen is currently unknown.

Produced via immunoSEQ multiplex PCR; TCRdb's table is partial and in-frame only. This sample has 45,000 to 60,000 clones, with about nine tenths found just once. The receptor's source is a man aged 55 to 70 with biphenotypic leukemia. Some clones in this sample may be carry-over from other donors' samples. The chain couples TRBV7-8 to TRBJ2-7, with a weak D call TRBD1 (6 bases). The sample consisted of peripheral blood mononuclear cells, taken before stem cell transplant. Here the CDR3 reads CASSPGVSNYEQYF. The DNA of the CDR3 is TGTGCCAGCAGCCCAGGGGTATCTAACTACGAGCAGTACTTC.